Listed below are T cell receptor beta chains from one sample, sequenced in a study of T-cell memory formation after mild COVID-19. TCRdb itself ran the 5' RACE reads through MiXCR, one entry per CDR3 protein. The sample holds fewer than 550,000 distinct CDR3 sequences; about 20% are singletons and the top ten take roughly 8.4%. Sequencing input: PBMCs or a T cell subset sorted from them (not recorded which). The receptors were sampled from an adult woman who had mild COVID-19 (a few samples of this study predate the infection). Cell type and time point are not known. Each CDR3 is given with its conserved first and last residue. D genes are given only for firm matches. Only some rows state a clone size, as once, few, many or a class for expanded clones.

d_gene: .; v_gene: TRBV24-1; j_gene: TRBJ2-3; abundance: .; CDR3nt: TGTGCCACCAGTGATCTACTTGGGATAGATACGCAGTATTTT; CDR3aa: CATSDLLGIDTQYF
d_gene: .; v_gene: TRBV4-3; j_gene: TRBJ1-2; abundance: few; CDR3nt: TGCGCCAGCAGCCAAGAGGTCTCCATAGGGCCCGGGGGCTACACCTTC; CDR3aa: CASSQEVSIGPGGYTF
d_gene: .; v_gene: TRBV7-9; j_gene: TRBJ2-5; abundance: few; CDR3nt: TGTGCCAGCAGTCAGGGCCCCTCAGCAGGGCAAGAGACCCAGTACTTC; CDR3aa: CASSQGPSAGQETQYF
d_gene: .; v_gene: TRBV7-6; j_gene: TRBJ2-7; abundance: few; CDR3nt: TGTGCCAGCAGCTCTGGGCTGGGGGCAAGGGAGCAGTACTTC; CDR3aa: CASSSGLGAREQYF
d_gene: .; v_gene: TRBV12-3/TRBV12-4; j_gene: TRBJ2-7; abundance: .; CDR3nt: TGTGCCAGTGTAGGGCTAGACTACGAGCAGTACTTC; CDR3aa: CASVGLDYEQYF
d_gene: .; v_gene: TRBV4-3; j_gene: TRBJ2-6; abundance: many; CDR3nt: TGCGCCAGCAGCCAACAGACAGGAGCGGGGGCCAACGTCCTGACTTTC; CDR3aa: CASSQQTGAGANVLTF
d_gene: .; v_gene: TRBV4-1; j_gene: TRBJ1-5; abundance: .; CDR3nt: TGCGCCAGCAGCCAAGATCACGGGTTTAGCAATCAGCCCCAGCATTTT; CDR3aa: CASSQDHGFSNQPQHF
d_gene: TRBD2; v_gene: TRBV7-6; j_gene: TRBJ2-2; abundance: .; CDR3nt: TGTGCCAGCAGCTTAGGACTAGCGGGGGGGCCGGAGGAGCTGTTTTTT; CDR3aa: CASSLGLAGGPEELFF
d_gene: TRBD2; v_gene: TRBV6-5; j_gene: TRBJ2-7; abundance: once; CDR3nt: TGTGCCAGCAGTCCCCTTAGCGGGAGGAGAGGGGAGCAGTACTTC; CDR3aa: CASSPLSGRRGEQYF
d_gene: TRBD2; v_gene: TRBV20-1; j_gene: TRBJ2-2; abundance: few; CDR3nt: TGCAGTGCTAGGGGGACTAGCGGATCCACCGGGGAGCTGTTTTTT; CDR3aa: CSARGTSGSTGELFF
d_gene: .; v_gene: TRBV7-7; j_gene: TRBJ2-2; abundance: few; CDR3nt: TGTGCTAGCAGCTTCGTGCACGCCGGGGAGCTGTTTTTT; CDR3aa: CASSFVHAGELFF
d_gene: .; v_gene: TRBV24-1; j_gene: TRBJ1-2; abundance: .; CDR3nt: TGTGCCACCAGTGAAGGGCTCGGCTACACCTTC; CDR3aa: CATSEGLGYTF
d_gene: .; v_gene: TRBV3-1; j_gene: TRBJ2-5; abundance: .; CDR3nt: TGTGCCAGCAGCCAAGTGGGACATACCCAAGAGACCCAGTACTTC; CDR3aa: CASSQVGHTQETQYF
d_gene: .; v_gene: TRBV30; j_gene: TRBJ1-5; abundance: few; CDR3nt: TGTGCCTGGAGTCGGTATAGCAATCAGCCCCAGCATTTT; CDR3aa: CAWSRYSNQPQHF
d_gene: .; v_gene: TRBV12-3/TRBV12-4; j_gene: TRBJ1-2; abundance: few; CDR3nt: TGTGCCAGCAGTCTGGATGCCTTAAAAGGCTACACCTTC; CDR3aa: CASSLDALKGYTF